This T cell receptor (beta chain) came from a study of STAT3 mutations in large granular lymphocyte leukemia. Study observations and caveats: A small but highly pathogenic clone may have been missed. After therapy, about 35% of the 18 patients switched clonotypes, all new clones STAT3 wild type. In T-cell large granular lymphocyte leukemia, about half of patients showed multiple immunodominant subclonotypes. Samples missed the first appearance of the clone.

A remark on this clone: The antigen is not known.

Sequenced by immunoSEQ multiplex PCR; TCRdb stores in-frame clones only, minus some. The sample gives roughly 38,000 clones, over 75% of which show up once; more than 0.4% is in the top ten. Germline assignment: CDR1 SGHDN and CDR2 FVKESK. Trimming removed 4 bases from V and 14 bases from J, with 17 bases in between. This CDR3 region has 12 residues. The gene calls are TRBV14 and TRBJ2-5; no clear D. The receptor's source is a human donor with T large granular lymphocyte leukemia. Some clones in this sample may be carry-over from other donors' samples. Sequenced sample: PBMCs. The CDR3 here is CASSPRRGSRYF. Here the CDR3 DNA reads TGTGCCAGCAGCCCGCGGCGCGGTTCCCGATACTTC.